The rows below give T cell receptor beta chains drawn from one sample of a study of blood T cell repertoires in COVID-19. Produced via immunoSEQ multiplex PCR; TCRdb's table is partial and in-frame only. The sample holds about 310,000 clones, 90% seen once. Sequenced input: peripheral blood. The receptors were sampled from a woman between 35 and 50 years old with COVID-19, enrolled during active disease. Both conserved end residues are part of each CDR3. The order of the fields is J gene, CDR3 length, V gene, CDR3 protein.

J gene: TRBJ1-1; CDR3 length: 13; V gene: TRBV9; CDR3 protein: CASSTEPLTEAFF
J gene: TRBJ2-3; CDR3 length: 15; V gene: TRBV18; CDR3 protein: CASSQSGGGTDTQYF
J gene: TRBJ2-2; CDR3 length: 14; V gene: TRBV27; CDR3 protein: CASSLGTRGGELFF
J gene: TRBJ2-1; CDR3 length: 14; V gene: TRBV5-1; CDR3 protein: CASSGDSSYNEQFF
J gene: TRBJ2-2; CDR3 length: 13; V gene: TRBV10-3; CDR3 protein: CAIKRTETGELFF
J gene: TRBJ1-6; CDR3 length: 16; V gene: TRBV10-3; CDR3 protein: CAIRDTGIAYNSPLHF
J gene: TRBJ2-7; CDR3 length: 15; V gene: TRBV6-6; CDR3 protein: CASSYSAGHHYEQYF
J gene: TRBJ2-6; CDR3 length: 15; V gene: TRBV6-5; CDR3 protein: CASTITGAGANVLTF
J gene: TRBJ1-3; CDR3 length: 16; V gene: TRBV18; CDR3 protein: CASSGMWGPTGNTIYF
J gene: TRBJ1-1; CDR3 length: 13; V gene: TRBV5-8; CDR3 protein: CASSLRREPEAFF
J gene: TRBJ2-3; CDR3 length: 15; V gene: TRBV7-9; CDR3 protein: CASRTGTGVTDTQYF
J gene: TRBJ1-6; CDR3 length: 16; V gene: TRBV5-1; CDR3 protein: CASSLVGTGDNSPLHF
J gene: TRBJ2-1; CDR3 length: 13; V gene: TRBV10-3; CDR3 protein: CAISVGEVGEQFF
J gene: TRBJ1-1; CDR3 length: 15; V gene: TRBV6-5; CDR3 protein: CASSPLDNMNTEAFF
J gene: TRBJ2-7; CDR3 length: 14; V gene: TRBV27; CDR3 protein: CASSSLRGAYEQYF
J gene: TRBJ2-5; CDR3 length: 13; V gene: TRBV4-1; CDR3 protein: CASSQVNMETQYF
J gene: TRBJ2-1; CDR3 length: 14; V gene: TRBV2; CDR3 protein: CASSVTGDGNEQFF
J gene: TRBJ2-3; CDR3 length: 16; V gene: TRBV6-2/TRBV6-3; CDR3 protein: CASSYMAGPITDTQYF
J gene: TRBJ1-1; CDR3 length: 14; V gene: TRBV10-2; CDR3 protein: CASGKQGAVTEAFF
J gene: TRBJ1-1; CDR3 length: 14; V gene: TRBV5-4; CDR3 protein: CASSLGGSNTEAFF
J gene: TRBJ1-2; CDR3 length: 15; V gene: TRBV7-6; CDR3 protein: CASSFLGTENYGYTF
J gene: TRBJ1-2; CDR3 length: 13; V gene: TRBV5-1; CDR3 protein: CASSLNRVNGYTF
J gene: TRBJ2-3; CDR3 length: 16; V gene: TRBV7-6; CDR3 protein: CASSLGTGISTDTQYF
J gene: TRBJ1-6; CDR3 length: 15; V gene: TRBV19; CDR3 protein: CASSVLQGGESPLHF
J gene: TRBJ2-7; CDR3 length: 17; V gene: TRBV5-1; CDR3 protein: CASSLDLSGSLVYEQYF
J gene: TRBJ1-1; CDR3 length: 13; V gene: TRBV9; CDR3 protein: CASSYRWNTEAFF
J gene: TRBJ2-3; CDR3 length: 11; V gene: TRBV2; CDR3 protein: CASSAADTQYF
J gene: TRBJ1-6; CDR3 length: 13; V gene: TRBV12-3/TRBV12-4; CDR3 protein: CASSFRGYSPLHF
J gene: TRBJ1-2; CDR3 length: 14; V gene: TRBV5-6; CDR3 protein: CASSPRASPEGYTF
J gene: TRBJ2-3; CDR3 length: 12; V gene: TRBV7-2; CDR3 protein: CASSLGLATQYF
J gene: TRBJ1-2; CDR3 length: 12; V gene: TRBV28; CDR3 protein: CASSLLSGGYTF
J gene: TRBJ2-5; CDR3 length: 15; V gene: TRBV28; CDR3 protein: CASSFRRDPKETQYF
J gene: TRBJ1-2; CDR3 length: 14; V gene: TRBV28; CDR3 protein: CASSSHRDGNGYTF
J gene: TRBJ1-5; CDR3 length: 13; V gene: TRBV28; CDR3 protein: CASSFRDNQPQHF
J gene: TRBJ1-6; CDR3 length: 15; V gene: TRBV4-1; CDR3 protein: CASSPRDGLGSPLHF
J gene: TRBJ1-1; CDR3 length: 12; V gene: TRBV29-1; CDR3 protein: CSVYGGNTEAFF
J gene: TRBJ2-2; CDR3 length: 13; V gene: TRBV6-5; CDR3 protein: CASSHLGAGELFF
J gene: TRBJ2-1; CDR3 length: 13; V gene: TRBV7-8; CDR3 protein: CASRKLAGAAQFF
J gene: TRBJ2-1; CDR3 length: 13; V gene: TRBV3-1/TRBV3-2; CDR3 protein: CASSQAGPDEQFF
J gene: TRBJ2-1; CDR3 length: 15; V gene: TRBV28; CDR3 protein: CASSFGGSSYNEQFF
J gene: TRBJ1-4; CDR3 length: 17; V gene: TRBV5-1; CDR3 protein: CASSLAVSGGLNEKLFF
J gene: TRBJ1-2; CDR3 length: 16; V gene: TRBV5-1; CDR3 protein: CASSLEGQGLNYGYTF
J gene: TRBJ1-2; CDR3 length: 13; V gene: TRBV28; CDR3 protein: CASKVDSNYGYTF
J gene: TRBJ2-7; CDR3 length: 12; V gene: TRBV2; CDR3 protein: CASSELTAGQYF
J gene: TRBJ1-6; CDR3 length: 13; V gene: TRBV12-3/TRBV12-4; CDR3 protein: CASSLEADSPLHF
J gene: TRBJ1-4; CDR3 length: 13; V gene: TRBV4-1; CDR3 protein: CASSHFRGEKLFF
J gene: TRBJ1-1; CDR3 length: 15; V gene: TRBV30; CDR3 protein: CAWSVGVQMYTEAFF
J gene: TRBJ2-3; CDR3 length: 15; V gene: TRBV7-9; CDR3 protein: CASSLFGTDTDTQYF